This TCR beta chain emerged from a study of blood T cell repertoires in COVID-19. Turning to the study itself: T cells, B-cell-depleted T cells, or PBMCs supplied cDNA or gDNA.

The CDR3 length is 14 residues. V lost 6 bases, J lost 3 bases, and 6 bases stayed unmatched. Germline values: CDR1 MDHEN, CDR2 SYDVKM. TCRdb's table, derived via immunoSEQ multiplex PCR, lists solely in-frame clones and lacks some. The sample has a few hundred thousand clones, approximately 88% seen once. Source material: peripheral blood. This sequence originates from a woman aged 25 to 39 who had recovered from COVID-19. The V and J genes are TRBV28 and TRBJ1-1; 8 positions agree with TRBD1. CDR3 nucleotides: TGTGCCAGCAGAAGACAGGGGTATTACACTGAAGCTTTCTTT. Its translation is CASRRQGYYTEAFF.